A single sample gave rise to the 6 T cell receptor beta chains below, sequenced in a study of T cell responses to AZD1222 COVID-19 vaccine. Measured with immunoSEQ multiplex PCR; TCRdb has only the in-frame clones, and not every one. The sample carries 150,000 to 200,000 clones, almost 95% recorded once. The material was peripheral blood, obtained on day 0 of AZD1222 vaccination. All receptors come from an adult in good health.

The chain combines TRBV5-4 with TRBJ1-4; 7 positions agree with TRBD1. Germline CDR1 reads SGHNT; CDR2 reads YYREEE (reference sequence). With V trimmed by 0 bases and J by 7 bases, 3 bases remained unmatched. This CDR3 has 14 residues. The CDR3 is CASSLAGGTEKLFF. CDR3 nucleotide sequence: TGTGCCAGCAGCTTGGCAGGGGGGACTGAAAAACTGTTTTTT.

The chain has TRBV18 and TRBJ2-3; 9 bases line up with TRBD1. The CDR3 has 13 amino acids. Germline V gives CDR1 KGHSH, CDR2 LQKENI. V was clipped by 2 bases and J by 9 bases; unmatched bases: 3. CDR3 protein: CASSPGDRETQYF. The CDR3 DNA sequence: TGTGCCAGCTCACCAGGGGACAGGGAGACGCAGTATTTT.

V usage is TRBV6-5 and J usage is TRBJ2-7; 9 bases align to TRBD1. With V trimmed by 6 bases and J by 2 bases, 2 bases remained unmatched. CDR3 size: 13 residues. The germline gives CDR1 MNHEY, CDR2 SVGAGI. The CDR3 DNA reads TGTGCCAGCAGACGGACAGGGGCCTACGAGCAGTACTTC. Translating gives CASRRTGAYEQYF.

The rearrangement joins TRBV9 to TRBJ1-2; TRBD1 aligns across 10 bases. CDR1 and CDR2 (germline): SGDLS, YYNGEE. Trimming at V came to 3 bases and at J to 4 bases, leaving 0 bases not matched to a gene. The CDR3 contains 13 residues. The CDR3 loop is CASSGTGGYGYTF. CDR3 DNA sequence: TGTGCCAGCAGCGGGACAGGGGGCTATGGCTACACCTTC.

The chain uses TRBV7-2 and TRBJ1-2, with a possible D match to TRBD1 (5 bases). Looked up from germline, CDR1 is SGHTA and CDR2 is FQGNSA. The CDR3 runs 16 residues. Trimming removed 6 bases at V and 4 bases at J, with 21 bases between. CDR3 coding DNA: TGTGCCAGCAGTTCCCGCATAGGGACGGCCTCCTATGGCTACACCTTC. Translating gives CASSSRIGTASYGYTF. Filled out from reference TRBV7-2 and TRBJ1-2, the complete variable domain reads GAGVSQSPSNKVTEKGKDVELRCDPISGHTALYWYRQSLGQGLEFLIYFQGNSAPDKSGLPSDRFSAERTGGSVSTLTIQRTQQEDSAVYLCASSSRIGTASYGYTFGSGTRLTVV.

The chain couples TRBV12-3 or TRBV12-4 to TRBJ2-4; D is unclear. This CDR3 has 12 residues. Between the trimmed V and J ends, which lost 3 bases and 5 bases, there was a span of 5 bases. CDR3: CASSFGENIQYF. The CDR3 DNA reads as TGTGCCAGCAGTTTCGGAGAAAACATTCAGTACTTC.